Given below is one T cell receptor (beta chain) in context. Antigen unknown. Both 60 Vbeta primers and 13 Jbeta primers went into the PCR. Some clones are missing from TCRdb's copy, which holds only in-frame ones; the method was immunoSEQ multiplex PCR. In the table there are under 140,000 clones, 76% of which are singletons. These data originate in a study of cytomegalovirus exposure and HLA in healthy donors. Findings and caveats of the study: Altogether, around 160 TCR beta chains were recorded as cytomegalovirus-associated. In an earlier analysis, in approximately 630 donors, most V segments appeared productive either ~90% or ~30% of the time.

V was shortened by 5 bases and J by 5 bases, with 18 bases between the two germline ends. The CDR3 consists of 15 residues. Germline V gives CDR1 SEHNR, CDR2 FQNEAQ (reference sequence). This clonotype was sampled from a man younger than 45 in good health and CMV-seropositive. The sample comprised PBMCs. The rearrangement uses TRBV7-9 and TRBJ2-5; D might be TRBD1 (5 bases). CDR3 in amino acids: CASSPNPQGGETQYF. In DNA form, the CDR3 reads TGTGCCAGCAGCCCCAACCCCCAGGGTGGGGAGACCCAGTACTTC.